This T cell receptor beta chain was sequenced in a study of control samples from healthy donors and cancer patients. The CDR3 sequence is 14 residues long. From germline, CDR1 is GTSNPN and CDR2 SVGIG (reference sequence). TCRdb keeps only in-frame clones here, not all; method: immunoSEQ multiplex PCR. The profile shows about 98,000 clones, approximately 90% of them singletons. As regards this clone: One junction end does not reproduce the germline sequence, and a read error may be involved.

Source material: blood. The sequence was collected from a young woman in good health. The J gene is TRBJ1-3, the V gene TRBV30; no definite D call. The CDR3 nucleotides read TGTGCCGGGAGGTCTAGTACATCTGGAAACACCATATATTTT. Encoded protein: CAGRSSTSGNTIYF.